The 13 T cell receptor beta chains in this list originate from one sample, sequenced in a study of memory B cells and T cells in multiple sclerosis. Sequencing used immunoSEQ multiplex PCR; TCRdb keeps in-frame clones, though not all of them. The sample consists of around 50,000 clones, approximately 80% of them appearing once. What these receptors recognize is not known. CFSE-dim autoproliferating and CFSE-high non-proliferating T cells from unstimulated culture were sequenced separately. Replicate wells were pooled after 7 days of stimulus-free culture of roughly 5x10^7 CFSE-labeled PBMCs. Sequencing used PBMCs from blood kept in culture. Receptors originate from a human donor with multiple sclerosis.

The rearrangement uses TRBV6-5 and TRBJ2-3; 7 nucleotides agree with TRBD1. Germline loops: CDR1 MNHEY, CDR2 SVGAGI. V lost 6 bases to trimming and J lost 11 bases; unmatched junction nucleotides: 8. The CDR3 is 12 amino acids. CDR3 in DNA: TGTGCCAGCAGACAAATCCGGGACAGGCAGTATTTT. Amino acids: CASRQIRDRQYF.

The J gene is TRBJ1-2, the V gene TRBV2, with no clear D. Trimming took 2 bases from V and 4 from J, leaving 8 bases between them. The germline V gene encodes CDR1 SNHLY and CDR2 FYNNEI. The CDR3 loop spans 13 amino acids. The CDR3 here is CASSELSVYGYTF. The CDR3 DNA reads TGTGCCAGCAGTGAACTGTCGGTCTATGGCTACACCTTC.

This chain uses TRBV10-3 with TRBJ1-3; D remains ambiguous. The V end was cut by 3 bases, the J end by 0 bases, with 9 bases between. The CDR3 contains 15 residues. Germline-derived CDR1 and CDR2 are ENHRY and SYGVKD. CDR3 nucleotides: TGTGCCATCAGTGATCTAATGGACTCTGGAAACACCATATATTTT. Translating it yields CAISDLMDSGNTIYF.

V gene TRBV6-6 combines with J gene TRBJ2-5; D may be TRBD1 (7 bases). Looked up from germline, CDR1 is MNHNY and CDR2 is SVGAGI (reference sequence). There are 16 residues in the CDR3. V was pared by 2 bases and J by 5 bases, with 18 bases between. CDR3: CASSYAGQPPRETQYF. As DNA, the CDR3 is TGTGCCAGCAGTTACGCGGGACAGCCTCCGCGGGAGACCCAGTACTTC.

This clone was seen a handful of times. The chain has TRBV7-2 and TRBJ2-7, with D possibly called TRBD1 or TRBD2 (5 bases each). Germline CDR1 and CDR2: SGHTA and FQGNSA. V gave up 5 bases and J gave up 3 bases, with 14 bases separating them. CDR3 length: 14 residues. CDR3 coding DNA: TGTGCCAGCAGCCGAGAGGGCAGGGACTACGAGCAGTACTTC. The encoded protein is CASSREGRDYEQYF.

CDR3 amino acids: CASSLGAGESGQPQHF. DNA for the CDR3: TGCGCCAGCAGCTTGGGTGCAGGGGAGTCCGGTCAGCCCCAGCATTTT. The chain recombines TRBV5-1 with TRBJ1-5; weak D call: TRBD1 (6 bases). This CDR3 has 16 amino acids. Germline lookup yields CDR1 SGHRS and CDR2 YFSETQ. Between the trimmed V and J ends, which lost 0 bases and 6 bases, there was a span of 16 bases. The whole variable domain, remainder taken from reference TRBV5-1 and TRBJ1-5, is KAGVTQTPRYLIKTRGQQVTLSCSPISGHRSVSWYQQTPGQGLQFLFEYFSETQRNKGNFPGRFSGRQFSNSRSEMNVSTLELGDSALYLCASSLGAGESGQPQHFGDGTRLSIL.

CDR3 in DNA: TGTGCCAGCAGCCTCGTGGTAGTTCGTTCCGGGGAGCTGTTTTTT. Translation: CASSLVVVRSGELFF. The V gene is TRBV2, the J gene TRBJ2-2; D is unresolved. The CDR3 covers 15 residues. Trimming removed 6 bases at V and 6 bases at J, with 17 bases between. Germline V gene sequence: CDR1 SNHLY, CDR2 FYNNEI.

The chain recombines TRBV5-1 with TRBJ2-5; 8 bases are shared with TRBD2. Germline loops: CDR1 SGHRS, CDR2 YFSETQ. The CDR3 has 16 residues. Unmatched junction bases numbered 7, after V lost 0 bases and J lost 3 bases. The CDR3, as DNA: TGCGCCAGCAGCTTGGGGTTGGGAGCGGGGGAAGAGACCCAGTACTTC. This sequence encodes CASSLGLGAGEETQYF. The complete variable domain, with remaining parts taken from reference TRBV5-1 and TRBJ2-5, reads KAGVTQTPRYLIKTRGQQVTLSCSPISGHRSVSWYQQTPGQGLQFLFEYFSETQRNKGNFPGRFSGRQFSNSRSEMNVSTLELGDSALYLCASSLGLGAGEETQYFGPGTRLLVL.

Only one count was recorded for this clone. The rearrangement links TRBV7-6 to TRBJ1-5; D ambiguous. Germline CDR1 and CDR2: SGHVS and FNYEAQ. The CDR3 covers 15 residues. V lost 7 bases, J lost 3 bases, and 16 bases lay in between. The CDR3 here is CASNRVEVPNQPQHF. In nucleotides, the CDR3 is TGTGCCAGCAACCGGGTCGAGGTCCCCAATCAGCCCCAGCATTTT.

This chain connects TRBV27 to TRBJ1-6, with D tentatively TRBD1 (5 bases). Deletions cut 3 bases from V and 5 bases from J, with 14 bases between. The CDR3 is made up of 16 amino acids. Looked up from germline, CDR1 is MNHEY and CDR2 is SMNVEV (reference sequence). The CDR3 sequence is CASSFLSQGDNSPLHF. The DNA of the CDR3 is TGTGCCAGCAGTTTCCTCAGCCAGGGCGATAATTCACCCCTCCACTTT.

V and J are TRBV30 and TRBJ1-2, with D hard to call. This CDR3 spans 8 amino acids. Germline V CDR1 and CDR2: GTSNPN, SVGIG (reference sequence). CDR3 DNA: TGTGGTATGGGGATCGACACCTTC. It specifies CGMGIDTF.

The chain joins TRBV29-1 to TRBJ2-7, with 7 bases lining up with TRBD1. Losses at the gene ends were 6 bases for V and 3 bases for J; bases not matched to a gene: 5. Per germline, CDR1 SQVTM and CDR2 ANQGSEA. The CDR3 length is 12 residues. CDR3 DNA: TGCAGCGTAGCCCGACAGGGCTACGAGCAGTACTTC. The encoded protein is CSVARQGYEQYF.

This chain links TRBV19 with TRBJ2-3, with D unresolved. The CDR3 covers 14 residues. Trimming stripped 4 bases from V and 4 bases from J, with 12 bases between. The V gene's germline CDR1 is LNHDA and CDR2 SQIVND (reference sequence). CDR3 region: CASSTISQADTQYF. CDR3 nucleotides: TGTGCCAGTAGTACCATATCACAAGCAGATACGCAGTATTTT.